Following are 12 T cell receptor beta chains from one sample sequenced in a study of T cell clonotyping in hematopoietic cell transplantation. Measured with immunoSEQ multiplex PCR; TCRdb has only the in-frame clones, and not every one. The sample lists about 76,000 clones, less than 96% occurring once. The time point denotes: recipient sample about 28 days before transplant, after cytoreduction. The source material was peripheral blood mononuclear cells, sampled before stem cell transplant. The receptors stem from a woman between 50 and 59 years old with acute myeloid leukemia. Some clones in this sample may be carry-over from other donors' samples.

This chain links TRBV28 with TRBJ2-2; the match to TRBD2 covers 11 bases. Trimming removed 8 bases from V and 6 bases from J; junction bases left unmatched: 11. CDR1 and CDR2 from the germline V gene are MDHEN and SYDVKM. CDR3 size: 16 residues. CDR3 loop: CASGLSTSGKSGELFF. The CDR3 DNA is TGTGCCAGCGGACTATCGACTAGCGGGAAATCCGGGGAGCTGTTTTTT.

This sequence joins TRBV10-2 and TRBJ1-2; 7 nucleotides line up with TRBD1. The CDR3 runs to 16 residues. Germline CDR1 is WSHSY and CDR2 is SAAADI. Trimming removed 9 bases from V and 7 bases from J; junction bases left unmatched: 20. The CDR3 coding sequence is TGCGCCAGTAGGGGTTCTTTTCAGGGGGATCCTACTGGCTACACCTTC. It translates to CASRGSFQGDPTGYTF.

The CDR3 DNA reads as TGTGCCAGCAGTTTCTCTCCGGGGAGTTACTCAACCGGGGAGCTGTTTTTT. Its translation: CASSFSPGSYSTGELFF. The rearrangement joins TRBV28 to TRBJ2-2, with D perhaps TRBD2 (5 bases). The CDR3 length is 17 residues. Trimming removed 3 bases at V and 5 bases at J, with 19 bases between. In germline, CDR1 is MDHEN, CDR2 SYDVKM.

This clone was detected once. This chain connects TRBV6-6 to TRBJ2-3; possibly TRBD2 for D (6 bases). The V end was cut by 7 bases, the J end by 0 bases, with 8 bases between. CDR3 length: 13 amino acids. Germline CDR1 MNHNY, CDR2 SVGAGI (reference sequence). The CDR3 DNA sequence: TGTGCCAGCACGGCGGGAAGCACAGATACGCAGTATTTT. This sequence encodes CASTAGSTDTQYF.

The CDR3 is CASSSQDPQSSNQPQHF. The CDR3 bases are TGTGCCAGCAGCTCTCAGGACCCACAAAGTAGCAATCAGCCCCAGCATTTT. The V and J genes are TRBV7-8 and TRBJ1-5; D uncertain. CDR3 length: 17 amino acids. Deletions cut 4 bases from V and 0 bases from J, with 16 bases between. The germline CDR1 and CDR2 sequences are SGHVS and FQNEAQ.

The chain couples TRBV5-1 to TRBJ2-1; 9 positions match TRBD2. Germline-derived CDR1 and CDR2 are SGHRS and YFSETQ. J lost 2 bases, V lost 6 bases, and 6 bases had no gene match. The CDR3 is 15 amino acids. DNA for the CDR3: TGCGCCAGCACCTCTAGCGGGACAACCTACAATGAGCAGTTCTTC. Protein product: CASTSSGTTYNEQFF.

The CDR3 loop is CASKVTDGSNQPQHF. The CDR3 DNA reads as TGTGCCAGCAAGGTGACAGACGGTAGCAATCAGCCCCAGCATTTT. The chain has TRBV2 and TRBJ1-5, with a weak D call TRBD1 (5 bases). Trimming took off 7 bases at V and 0 bases at J, with 13 bases between the two ends. The CDR3 is made up of 15 amino acids. Germline V gene sequence: CDR1 SNHLY, CDR2 FYNNEI.

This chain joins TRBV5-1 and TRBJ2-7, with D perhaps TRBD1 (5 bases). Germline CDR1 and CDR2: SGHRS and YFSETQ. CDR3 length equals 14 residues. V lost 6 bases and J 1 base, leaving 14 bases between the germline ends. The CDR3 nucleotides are TGCGCCAGCACAGACAGTTTACCTTCCTACGAGCAGTACTTC. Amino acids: CASTDSLPSYEQYF. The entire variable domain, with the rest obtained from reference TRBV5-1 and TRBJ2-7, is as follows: KAGVTQTPRYLIKTRGQQVTLSCSPISGHRSVSWYQQTPGQGLQFLFEYFSETQRNKGNFPGRFSGRQFSNSRSEMNVSTLELGDSALYLCASTDSLPSYEQYFGPGTRLTVT.

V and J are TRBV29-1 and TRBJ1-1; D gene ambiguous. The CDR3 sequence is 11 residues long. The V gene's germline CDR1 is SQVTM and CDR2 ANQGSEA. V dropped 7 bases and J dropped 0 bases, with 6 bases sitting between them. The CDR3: CSALVNTEAFF. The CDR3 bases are TGCAGCGCCCTAGTGAACACTGAAGCTTTCTTT.

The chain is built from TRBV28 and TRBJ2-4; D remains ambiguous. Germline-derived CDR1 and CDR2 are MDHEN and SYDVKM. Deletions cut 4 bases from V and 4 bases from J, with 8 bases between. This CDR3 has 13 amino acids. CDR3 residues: CASSSTDKNIQYF. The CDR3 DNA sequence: TGTGCCAGCAGTTCCACGGATAAAAACATTCAGTACTTC.

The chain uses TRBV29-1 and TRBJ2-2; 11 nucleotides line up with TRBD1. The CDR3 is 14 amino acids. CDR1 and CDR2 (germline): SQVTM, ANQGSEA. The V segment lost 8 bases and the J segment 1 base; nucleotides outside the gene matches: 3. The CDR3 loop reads CSSGTGGNTGELFF. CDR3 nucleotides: TGCAGCTCCGGGACAGGGGGGAACACCGGGGAGCTGTTTTTT.

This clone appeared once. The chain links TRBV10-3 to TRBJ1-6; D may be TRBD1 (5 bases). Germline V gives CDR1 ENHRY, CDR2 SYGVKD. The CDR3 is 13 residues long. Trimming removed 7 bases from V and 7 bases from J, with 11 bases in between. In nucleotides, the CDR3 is TGTGCCATCACCAGGGACGGGAATTCACCCCTCCACTTT. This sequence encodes CAITRDGNSPLHF.